Listed here is a single T cell receptor beta chain. The CDR3 covers 16 residues. CDR1 and CDR2 (germline): SGHTA, FQGNSA. Trimming at V came to 2 bases and at J to 6 bases, leaving 11 bases not matched to a gene. Method: immunoSEQ multiplex PCR; TCRdb's copy keeps in-frame clones and lacks some. The sample includes about 490,000 clones, 79% of them seen just once. Caucasian adults residing in Nashville, Tennessee made up all the donors. This entry comes from a study of shared clonotypes between healthy human individuals. The gene calls are TRBV7-2 and TRBJ2-5; 8 bases are a match to TRBD1. The material sequenced was PBMCs. The TCR was taken from a woman between 40 and 50 years old in good health. Some clones in this sample may be carry-over from other donors' samples. CDR3 nucleotides: TGTGCCAGCAGCTTACACACCGGGACAGGTGTGAAGACCCAGTACTTC. Protein: CASSLHTGTGVKTQYF.